These 9 T cell receptor beta chains came from one sample sequenced in a study of shared clonotypes between healthy human individuals. Libraries were prepared by immunoSEQ multiplex PCR; TCRdb keeps only in-frame clonotypes and omits some of them. This sample has 500,000 to 550,000 clones, with about 96% found just once. Sequencing was carried out using naive CD4+ T cells sorted from blood. As for subset: CD45RA+ positively selected. These receptors were collected from a woman aged 30 to 39 in good health.

About this clone: Other DNA sequences within the sample encode an identical CDR3. V gene TRBV20-1 combines with J gene TRBJ2-7; 7 bases line up with TRBD2. The CDR3 runs to 11 residues. V lost 4 bases and J lost 3; bases outside the gene matches: 0. The germline CDR1 and CDR2 sequences are DFQATT and SNEGSKA (reference sequence). The chain's CDR3 is CSATGGYEQYF. The DNA for the CDR3 is TGCAGTGCTACGGGGGGCTACGAGCAGTACTTC.

The rearrangement uses TRBV28 and TRBJ2-7, with no clear D. V was pared by 5 bases and J by 9 bases, with 11 bases between. The germline V gene has CDR1 MDHEN and CDR2 SYDVKM. This CDR3 is 11 amino acids long. In nucleotides, the CDR3 is TGTGCCAGCAGTACCACACGAGGGCAGTACTTC. Translating gives CASSTTRGQYF.

This clone was observed a few times. The chain recombines TRBV28 with TRBJ1-1, with a tentative D call TRBD1 (6 bases). Germline CDR1 MDHEN, CDR2 SYDVKM. Trimming left V 3 bases short and J 4 bases short, with 15 bases between. The CDR3 runs to 15 residues. CDR3 sequence: CASSLPTGTRTEAFF. In DNA form, the CDR3 reads TGTGCCAGCAGTTTGCCGACAGGAACCCGCACTGAAGCTTTCTTT. The variable domain in full, completed from reference TRBV28 and TRBJ1-1, reads DVKVTQSSRYLVKRTGEKVFLECVQDMDHENMFWYRQDPGLGLRLIYFSYDVKMKEKGDIPEGYSVSREKKERFSLILESASTNQTSMYLCASSLPTGTRTEAFFGQGTRLTVV.

The chain carries TRBV7-9 and TRBJ2-3, with TRBD1 identical over 10 bases. The CDR3 contains 14 residues. V was clipped by 4 bases and J by 5 bases; unmatched bases: 3. From germline, CDR1 is SEHNR and CDR2 FQNEAQ (reference sequence). The DNA for the CDR3 is TGTGCCAGCAGCTGGGACAGGGGCGGAGATACGCAGTATTTT. Its translation: CASSWDRGGDTQYF. Full variable domain (missing parts from reference TRBV7-9 and TRBJ2-3): DTGVSQNPRHKITKRGQNVTFRCDPISEHNRLYWYRQTLGQGPEFLTYFQNEAQLEKSRLLSDRFSAERPKGSFSTLEIQRTEQGDSAMYLCASSWDRGGDTQYFGPGTRLTVL.

This chain's CDR3 is CASSGLVAGELFF. In DNA form, the CDR3 reads TGTGCCAGCAGTGGGCTTGTGGCCGGGGAGCTGTTTTTT. The rearrangement joins TRBV2 to TRBJ2-2; no clear D gene. Germline V gives CDR1 SNHLY, CDR2 FYNNEI. CDR3 length: 13 amino acids. V lost 4 bases and J 6 bases, leaving 9 bases between the germline ends.

The rearrangement links TRBV19 to TRBJ2-5; D is perhaps TRBD1 (5 bases). From germline, CDR1 is LNHDA and CDR2 SQIVND (reference sequence). V was cut by 6 bases and J by 5 bases, with 13 bases left in between. The CDR3 covers 13 residues. The CDR3 DNA reads TGTGCCAGTAGCAAACAGGTAGTGGAGACCCAGTACTTC. Protein sequence: CASSKQVVETQYF. The full variable domain, completed using reference TRBV19 and TRBJ2-5, is DGGITQSPKYLFRKEGQNVTLSCEQNLNHDAMYWYRQDPGQGLRLIYYSQIVNDFQKGDIAEGYSVSREKKESFPLTVTSAQKNPTAFYLCASSKQVVETQYFGPGTRLLVL.

The chain has TRBV29-1 and TRBJ2-7; TRBD2 matches at 8 bases. CDR1 is SQVTM, CDR2 ANQGSEA, per germline. V lost 6 bases to trimming and J lost 5 bases; unmatched junction nucleotides: 6. The CDR3 sequence is 12 residues long. DNA of the CDR3: TGCAGCGTAGCCAACGGGGGGGACGAGCAGTACTTC. This translates into CSVANGGDEQYF.

V is TRBV5-4 and J is TRBJ2-7, with 10 bases aligning to TRBD2. Trimming at V came to 0 bases and at J to 5 bases, leaving 8 bases not matched to a gene. Per germline, CDR1 SGHNT and CDR2 YYREEE (reference sequence). This CDR3 comprises 16 residues. CDR3 sequence: CASSLAPSGSNNEQYF. CDR3 sequence (DNA): TGTGCCAGCAGCTTGGCCCCTAGCGGGAGTAACAACGAGCAGTACTTC.

The gene calls are TRBV5-1 and TRBJ1-1, with D possibly matching TRBD1 (5 bases). This CDR3 comprises 15 residues. Germline CDR1 reads SGHRS; CDR2 reads YFSETQ. The V gene lost 2 bases and the J gene lost 4 bases, with 15 bases spanning the gap. CDR3 coding DNA: TGCGCCAGCAGCTTACTCTCTGGGGGAGGCACTGAAGCTTTCTTT. Encoded protein: CASSLLSGGGTEAFF.